This is a list of T cell receptor beta chains from one sample in a study of blood T cell repertoires in COVID-19. Some clones are missing from TCRdb's copy, which holds only in-frame ones; the method was immunoSEQ multiplex PCR. The sample has 40,000 or so clones; about nine tenths are singletons. Sequencing input: peripheral blood. The source is a man aged 50-60 years with active COVID-19. CDR3s include the opening cysteine and the closing phenylalanine or tryptophan. Fields, in order: CDR3 DNA, CDR3 protein, J gene, clone size, V gene, D gene. D genes are given only for firm matches. Expanded clones are given a class, and other clones once, few, many or no size at all.

cdr3_nt: TGTGCCAGCAGCCAGGGGAGGCTCTACGAGCAGTACTTC; cdr3_aa: CASSQGRLYEQYF; j_call: TRBJ2-7; clone_size: NA; v_call: TRBV3-1/TRBV3-2; d_call: NA
cdr3_nt: TGTGCCACCAGTGACCCTCGGGATACCACAGATACGCAGTATTTT; cdr3_aa: CATSDPRDTTDTQYF; j_call: TRBJ2-3; clone_size: NA; v_call: TRBV24-1; d_call: NA
cdr3_nt: TGTGCCACCAGCGAGGGCCTAGTAGAGACCCAGTACTTC; cdr3_aa: CATSEGLVETQYF; j_call: TRBJ2-5; clone_size: NA; v_call: TRBV15; d_call: NA
cdr3_nt: TGTGCCAGCAGTCGACTGGGTGATGGTGAGCAGTTCTTC; cdr3_aa: CASSRLGDGEQFF; j_call: TRBJ2-1; clone_size: NA; v_call: TRBV12-3/TRBV12-4; d_call: NA
cdr3_nt: TGTGCCAGCAAACGCGGGACGGACTCTGGAAACACCATATATTTT; cdr3_aa: CASKRGTDSGNTIYF; j_call: TRBJ1-3; clone_size: NA; v_call: TRBV6-5; d_call: NA
cdr3_nt: TGTGCCAGCAGCACAGGGGGCTATTATTCACCCCTCCACTTT; cdr3_aa: CASSTGGYYSPLHF; j_call: TRBJ1-6; clone_size: NA; v_call: TRBV5-8; d_call: TRBD1
cdr3_nt: TGCGCCAGCAGCTTTCTGGGACTAGCGGACAATGAGCAGTTCTTC; cdr3_aa: CASSFLGLADNEQFF; j_call: TRBJ2-1; clone_size: NA; v_call: TRBV5-1; d_call: TRBD2
cdr3_nt: TGTGCCAGCAGCAGCCGCGGGGGGTATTATGAAAAACTGTTTTTT; cdr3_aa: CASSSRGGYYEKLFF; j_call: TRBJ1-4; clone_size: NA; v_call: TRBV21-1; d_call: NA
cdr3_nt: TGTGCCAGCAGTGAAGGGGGGCGATGGAGGAGCAATGAGCAGTTCTTC; cdr3_aa: CASSEGGRWRSNEQFF; j_call: TRBJ2-1; clone_size: NA; v_call: TRBV2; d_call: NA
cdr3_nt: TGTGCCAGCAGCCGGGACAGGGGCTCTGGGGCCAACGTCCTGACTTTC; cdr3_aa: CASSRDRGSGANVLTF; j_call: TRBJ2-6; clone_size: once; v_call: TRBV7-3; d_call: TRBD1
cdr3_nt: TGTGCCAGCAGCTTACTTCGGGGGAACACTGAAGCTTTCTTT; cdr3_aa: CASSLLRGNTEAFF; j_call: TRBJ1-1; clone_size: NA; v_call: TRBV13; d_call: NA
cdr3_nt: TGTGCCAGCAGCTTATATACAGGGGGAGGGTACTATGGCTACACCTTC; cdr3_aa: CASSLYTGGGYYGYTF; j_call: TRBJ1-2; clone_size: NA; v_call: TRBV7-2; d_call: TRBD1
cdr3_nt: TGTGCCAGCAGCCAATTGACAGGGGACTATGGCTACACCTTC; cdr3_aa: CASSQLTGDYGYTF; j_call: TRBJ1-2; clone_size: NA; v_call: TRBV16; d_call: TRBD1
cdr3_nt: TGTGCCTGGAGTGCACAGGCAGGGGGCAACACTGAAGCTTTCTTT; cdr3_aa: CAWSAQAGGNTEAFF; j_call: TRBJ1-1; clone_size: NA; v_call: TRBV30; d_call: TRBD1
cdr3_nt: TGTGCCAGCAGCCGCCCGACGTCGGGAGTTATTACTGAAGCTTTCTTT; cdr3_aa: CASSRPTSGVITEAFF; j_call: TRBJ1-1; clone_size: NA; v_call: TRBV7-6; d_call: NA
cdr3_nt: TGCAGTGCTCCGACACGGACTAGGGCTTTCTTT; cdr3_aa: CSAPTRTRAFF; j_call: TRBJ1-1; clone_size: NA; v_call: TRBV20-1; d_call: NA
cdr3_nt: TGCGCCAGCAGCTTAAGCGGGCGAAGCACAGATACGCAGTATTTT; cdr3_aa: CASSLSGRSTDTQYF; j_call: TRBJ2-3; clone_size: NA; v_call: TRBV5-1; d_call: NA
cdr3_nt: TGTGCCAGCAGTCAGGGTTCCAAAAACATTCAGTACTTC; cdr3_aa: CASSQGSKNIQYF; j_call: TRBJ2-4; clone_size: NA; v_call: TRBV27; d_call: NA
cdr3_nt: TGCGCCAGCAGCTTGAGGGGCCTGAGGGATACGCAGTATTTT; cdr3_aa: CASSLRGLRDTQYF; j_call: TRBJ2-3; clone_size: NA; v_call: TRBV5-1; d_call: NA
cdr3_nt: TGCGCCAGCAGTGAGTCGGTAAGCCGATCCTACGAGCAGTACTTC; cdr3_aa: CASSESVSRSYEQYF; j_call: TRBJ2-7; clone_size: NA; v_call: TRBV10-1; d_call: NA
cdr3_nt: TGTGCCAGCAGCCGCGGACGGGGTGAGGGGACCCAGTACTTC; cdr3_aa: CASSRGRGEGTQYF; j_call: TRBJ2-5; clone_size: NA; v_call: TRBV3-1/TRBV3-2; d_call: NA
cdr3_nt: TGTGCCAGCAGCTTAGGGGACAGCGTTCTCTATGGCTACACCTTC; cdr3_aa: CASSLGDSVLYGYTF; j_call: TRBJ1-2; clone_size: once; v_call: TRBV7-2; d_call: TRBD1
cdr3_nt: TGTGCCAGCACGGAACAGGGTATTGATTCAGATACGCAGTATTTT; cdr3_aa: CASTEQGIDSDTQYF; j_call: TRBJ2-3; clone_size: NA; v_call: TRBV5-6; d_call: NA
cdr3_nt: TGTGCCAGCAGCGCCCAAAGCAAGCGGGAGGCTTCCTACAATGAGCAGTTCTTC; cdr3_aa: CASSAQSKREASYNEQFF; j_call: TRBJ2-1; clone_size: NA; v_call: TRBV7-9; d_call: TRBD2
cdr3_nt: TGCGCCAGCAGCTGGGGGCTGGGCAATGAGCAGTTCTTC; cdr3_aa: CASSWGLGNEQFF; j_call: TRBJ2-1; clone_size: NA; v_call: TRBV5-1; d_call: NA
cdr3_nt: TGTGCCACCAGCAGAGTAATCGGCCCGGGGGGGGATACGCAGTATTTT; cdr3_aa: CATSRVIGPGGDTQYF; j_call: TRBJ2-3; clone_size: NA; v_call: TRBV15; d_call: TRBD2
cdr3_nt: TGTGCCAGCAGCTTGGGGGCTGGGGCTAGCGGGGGCTACGAGCAGTACTTC; cdr3_aa: CASSLGAGASGGYEQYF; j_call: TRBJ2-7; clone_size: few; v_call: TRBV5-4; d_call: TRBD2
cdr3_nt: TGTGCCAGCAGCTTAGGGACAGGGGAAGTGAATACGCAGTATTTT; cdr3_aa: CASSLGTGEVNTQYF; j_call: TRBJ2-3; clone_size: NA; v_call: TRBV5-6; d_call: TRBD1
cdr3_nt: TGTGCCATCAGTGAGTCGACGCAGGGTAATCAGCCCCAGCATTTT; cdr3_aa: CAISESTQGNQPQHF; j_call: TRBJ1-5; clone_size: NA; v_call: TRBV10-3; d_call: NA
cdr3_nt: TGTGCCAGCAGCTTACAGGGTGGCAACTATGGCTACACCTTC; cdr3_aa: CASSLQGGNYGYTF; j_call: TRBJ1-2; clone_size: NA; v_call: TRBV7-8; d_call: NA
cdr3_nt: TGTGCCAGCACCCGTTGGGGGGTGAACACTGAAGCTTTCTTT; cdr3_aa: CASTRWGVNTEAFF; j_call: TRBJ1-1; clone_size: once; v_call: TRBV9; d_call: NA
cdr3_nt: TGTGCCAGCAGCCCCGGCCCCTCGGGTTATGGCTACACCTTC; cdr3_aa: CASSPGPSGYGYTF; j_call: TRBJ1-2; clone_size: NA; v_call: TRBV3-1/TRBV3-2; d_call: NA
cdr3_nt: TGTGCCAGCTCACCGCCTAACCGGGGCTACACCTTC; cdr3_aa: CASSPPNRGYTF; j_call: TRBJ1-2; clone_size: NA; v_call: TRBV18; d_call: NA
cdr3_nt: TGCGCCAGCAGCTTGGACGTTGGCGGGACCTATGGCTACACCTTC; cdr3_aa: CASSLDVGGTYGYTF; j_call: TRBJ1-2; clone_size: NA; v_call: TRBV5-1; d_call: NA
cdr3_nt: TGTGCCAGCAGCTTACTGGGGGACAGGGGGTCAGATACGCAGTATTTT; cdr3_aa: CASSLLGDRGSDTQYF; j_call: TRBJ2-3; clone_size: NA; v_call: TRBV7-9; d_call: TRBD1
cdr3_nt: TGTGCCAGCAGCTTATCCCCGGACAGACTCACCGGGGAGCTGTTTTTT; cdr3_aa: CASSLSPDRLTGELFF; j_call: TRBJ2-2; clone_size: NA; v_call: TRBV11-2; d_call: NA
cdr3_nt: TGTGCCAGCAGTGAACTGGGGACAGGGGGTGAAAAACTGTTTTTT; cdr3_aa: CASSELGTGGEKLFF; j_call: TRBJ1-4; clone_size: once; v_call: TRBV25-1; d_call: TRBD1
cdr3_nt: TGTGCCAGCAGCTTAGCCGACAGTAACTATGGCTACACCTTC; cdr3_aa: CASSLADSNYGYTF; j_call: TRBJ1-2; clone_size: NA; v_call: TRBV7-2; d_call: NA
cdr3_nt: TGTGCCAGCAGCCAAGCCCCTCTGACTAGCGGGGGGGTCACAGATACGCAGTATTTT; cdr3_aa: CASSQAPLTSGGVTDTQYF; j_call: TRBJ2-3; clone_size: NA; v_call: TRBV4-2; d_call: TRBD2
cdr3_nt: TGTGCCAGCAGCCCCGCCGGAGACAGCTCCTACGAGCAGTACTTC; cdr3_aa: CASSPAGDSSYEQYF; j_call: TRBJ2-7; clone_size: NA; v_call: TRBV2; d_call: NA
cdr3_nt: TGTGCCAGCAGCCAAGATACACAACACAATCAGCCCCAGCATTTT; cdr3_aa: CASSQDTQHNQPQHF; j_call: TRBJ1-5; clone_size: NA; v_call: TRBV4-2; d_call: NA
cdr3_nt: TGTGCCAGCAGCCCGGGGACAGCTAACACTGAAGCTTTCTTT; cdr3_aa: CASSPGTANTEAFF; j_call: TRBJ1-1; clone_size: NA; v_call: TRBV7-2; d_call: TRBD1
cdr3_nt: TGTGCCAGTAGAGCAGGGACTACTCCGAACACCGGGGAGCTGTTTTTT; cdr3_aa: CASRAGTTPNTGELFF; j_call: TRBJ2-2; clone_size: NA; v_call: TRBV19; d_call: TRBD2
cdr3_nt: TGTGCCTGGAGTAAGGGGGCTCTTGCTGAAGCTTTCTTT; cdr3_aa: CAWSKGALAEAFF; j_call: TRBJ1-1; clone_size: few; v_call: TRBV30; d_call: TRBD1
cdr3_nt: TGCGCCAGCACACGAGGGACAGGGTCCACTGAAGCTTTCTTT; cdr3_aa: CASTRGTGSTEAFF; j_call: TRBJ1-1; clone_size: NA; v_call: TRBV5-1; d_call: TRBD1
cdr3_nt: TGTGCCAGCAGTGAAGTAGGACAAGACTCTGGAAACACCATATATTTT; cdr3_aa: CASSEVGQDSGNTIYF; j_call: TRBJ1-3; clone_size: NA; v_call: TRBV2; d_call: NA
cdr3_nt: TGTGCCAGCAGGGGGGGGGATCATCAGCCCCAGCATTTT; cdr3_aa: CASRGGDHQPQHF; j_call: TRBJ1-5; clone_size: NA; v_call: TRBV2; d_call: NA
cdr3_nt: TGTGCCAGCAGCTTAGAAGGGAGAGATGGCTACACCTTC; cdr3_aa: CASSLEGRDGYTF; j_call: TRBJ1-2; clone_size: NA; v_call: TRBV7-6; d_call: NA
cdr3_nt: TGTGCCAGTAGTATAGGAAGAGGGTCCTCCTACAATGAGCAGTTCTTC; cdr3_aa: CASSIGRGSSYNEQFF; j_call: TRBJ2-1; clone_size: NA; v_call: TRBV19; d_call: NA
cdr3_nt: TGTGCCAGCAGCTCGGGGACAGGGGGAACTGAAGCTTTCTTT; cdr3_aa: CASSSGTGGTEAFF; j_call: TRBJ1-1; clone_size: NA; v_call: TRBV7-3; d_call: TRBD1
cdr3_nt: TGTGCCATCAGGGGGACAGGGGGGACCTACGAGCAGTACTTC; cdr3_aa: CAIRGTGGTYEQYF; j_call: TRBJ2-7; clone_size: NA; v_call: TRBV10-3; d_call: TRBD1